The following is a T cell receptor beta chain sequence with its context. Its antigen is as yet unknown. Germline values: CDR1 DFQATT, CDR2 SNEGSKA (reference sequence). Germline trimming cut 6 bases from V and 2 bases from J; bases unmatched to any gene: 6. This CDR3 comprises 14 residues. This entry belongs to a study of blood T cells in healthy people across ages. Whole-study context: Capturing about one barcoded beta molecule per two T cells was achieved by template switching. Overall study results and limits: It was found that TCR beta diversity correlated strongly with the percentage of naive T cells. PBMC samples, being unsorted, prevented any conclusive comparison of naive and antigen-experienced cells.

Sample-barcoded 5' priming and a J-beta primer mix drove a second PCR of 7 to 11 cycles. All samples gave at least 2.5 million CDR3-containing paired-end reads. From the 5' RACE reads, TCRdb called clonotypes with MiXCR, one entry per CDR3 protein. Here the sample spans roughly 2 million distinct CDR3 sequences, 40% to 55% being singletons. Sequencing input: blood. This receptor was identified in a woman aged 40 to 55 in good health. This chain joins TRBV20-1 and TRBJ1-4, with 7 nucleotides matching TRBD1. For the CDR3, the DNA is TGCAGTGCGGAGACAGGGCCTACTAATGAAAAACTGTTTTTT. Translating gives CSAETGPTNEKLFF.